The 6 T cell receptor beta chains presented below share a single source sample, sequenced in a study of OX40 agonist ivuxolimab in advanced cancers. The protocol was immunoSEQ multiplex PCR, while the TCRdb copy is restricted to in-frame clones and leaves out a portion. This table holds about 83,000 clones, around 84% found once. The source was CD4+ or CD8+ T cells sorted from blood, collected in a trial of the OX40 agonist ivuxolimab. These receptors all come from an adult with an advanced solid tumor such as melanoma, head and neck, liver or kidney cancer.

This clone was found many times. This chain uses TRBV27 with TRBJ2-1, with TRBD1 identical over 12 bases. This CDR3 is built from 17 residues. CDR1 is MNHEY and CDR2 is SMNVEV in the germline V gene (reference sequence). V dropped 3 bases and J dropped 7; count of bases not matched to a gene: 10. CDR3 nucleotide sequence: TGTGCCAGCAGTTTGGAGGGGGGGACAGGGGGCAAAAATGAGCAGTTCTTC. Its protein is CASSLEGGTGGKNEQFF.

The chain recombines TRBV18 with TRBJ2-2; D gene ambiguous. CDR3 length: 15 amino acids. V was pared by 6 bases and J by 2 bases, with 13 bases between. Germline CDR1 KGHSH, CDR2 LQKENI. The CDR3 spells CASSSRQSNTGELFF. The CDR3 nucleotides read TGTGCCAGCTCCTCTCGTCAGTCAAACACCGGGGAGCTGTTTTTT.

This sequence joins TRBV19 and TRBJ1-6, with 8 positions matching TRBD1. Germline V gives CDR1 LNHDA, CDR2 SQIVND (reference sequence). The CDR3 runs to 14 residues. Unmatched junction bases numbered 10, after V lost 10 bases and J lost 8 bases. The CDR3 is CATTSGGTDSPLHF. The CDR3 bases are TGTGCCACAACGTCAGGGGGCACGGATTCACCCCTCCACTTT.

The gene calls are TRBV6-1 and TRBJ1-3, with 7 positions matching TRBD1. Per germline, CDR1 MNHNS and CDR2 SASEGT. With V trimmed by 0 bases and J by 4 bases, 9 bases remained unmatched. The CDR3 sequence is 17 residues long. In DNA form, the CDR3 reads TGTGCCAGCAGTGAAGCGGCCGGGACAGTCTACGGAAACACCATATATTTT. Translating gives CASSEAAGTVYGNTIYF.

The chain has TRBV7-2 and TRBJ2-7; D may match TRBD1 or TRBD2 (5 bases each). From germline, CDR1 is SGHTA and CDR2 FQGNSA. This CDR3 is built from 14 residues. The V end was cut by 5 bases, the J end by 0 bases, with 11 bases between. As DNA, the CDR3 is TGTGCCAGCAGCCGGGACCGGAGCTCCTACGAGCAGTACTTC. This translates into CASSRDRSSYEQYF. Filled out from reference TRBV7-2 and TRBJ2-7, the complete variable domain reads GAGVSQSPSNKVTEKGKDVELRCDPISGHTALYWYRQSLGQGLEFLIYFQGNSAPDKSGLPSDRFSAERTGGSVSTLTIQRTQQEDSAVYLCASSRDRSSYEQYFGPGTRLTVT.

The V gene is TRBV28, the J gene TRBJ1-2, with 10 bases fitting TRBD1. This CDR3 spans 15 amino acids. V gave up 6 bases and J gave up 4 bases; unmatched junction bases: 8. Germline CDR1 and CDR2: MDHEN and SYDVKM. The CDR3 spells CASRAHWDRGYGYTF. CDR3 bases: TGTGCCAGCAGAGCTCACTGGGACAGGGGCTATGGCTACACCTTC.